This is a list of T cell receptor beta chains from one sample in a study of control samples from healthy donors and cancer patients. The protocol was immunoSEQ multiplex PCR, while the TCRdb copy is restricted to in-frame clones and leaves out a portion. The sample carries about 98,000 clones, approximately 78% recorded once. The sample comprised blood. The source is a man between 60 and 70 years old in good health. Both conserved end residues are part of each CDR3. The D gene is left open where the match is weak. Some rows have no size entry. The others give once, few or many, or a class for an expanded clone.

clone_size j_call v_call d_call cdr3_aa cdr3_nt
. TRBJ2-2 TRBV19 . CASSRKTAEGFGELFF TGTGCCAGTAGTCGGAAGACAGCCGAGGGATTCGGGGAGCTGTTTTTT
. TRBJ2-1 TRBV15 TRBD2 CATSTRTSGSYEQFF TGTGCCACCAGCACCCGGACTAGCGGGAGCTATGAGCAGTTCTTC
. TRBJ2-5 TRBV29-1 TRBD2 CSVASGGSLETQYF TGCAGCGTTGCGTCCGGGGGGAGCTTGGAGACCCAGTACTTC
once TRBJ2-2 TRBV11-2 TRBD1 CASSRYRGPNTGELFF TGTGCCAGCAGCCGCTACAGGGGGCCGAACACCGGGGAGCTGTTTTTT
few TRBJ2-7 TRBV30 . CAWSGGAVEQYF TGTGCCTGGAGTGGGGGCGCCGTGGAGCAGTACTTC
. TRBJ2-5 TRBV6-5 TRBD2 CASSRAGGSPETQYF TGTGCCAGCAGCCGAGCGGGGGGGTCCCCAGAGACCCAGTACTTC
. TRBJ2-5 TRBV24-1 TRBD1 CATSDPGQGQETQYF TGTGCCACCAGTGACCCCGGACAGGGACAAGAGACCCAGTACTTC
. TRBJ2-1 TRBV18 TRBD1 CASSWDRGQNEQFF TGTGCCAGCTCATGGGACAGGGGGCAAAATGAGCAGTTCTTC
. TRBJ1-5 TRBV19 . CASSINRVYQPQHF TGTGCCAGTAGTATAAACAGGGTGTATCAGCCCCAGCATTTT
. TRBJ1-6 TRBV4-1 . CASSNMGGVDNSPLHF TGCGCCAGCAGTAATATGGGGGGGGTTGATAATTCACCCCTCCACTTT
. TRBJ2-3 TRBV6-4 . CASSDSRSPQYF TGTGCCAGCAGTGACTCAAGATCCCCGCAGTATTTT
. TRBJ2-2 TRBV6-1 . CASSDSTRFTGELFF TGTGCCAGCAGTGATTCTACTAGATTCACCGGGGAGCTGTTTTTT
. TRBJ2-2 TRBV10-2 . CASSESWVGTGELFF TGCGCCAGCAGTGAGTCGTGGGTTGGCACCGGGGAGCTGTTTTTT
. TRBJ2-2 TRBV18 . CASSTTRPPNTGELFF TGTGCCAGCTCAACCACCAGGCCACCGAACACCGGGGAGCTGTTTTTT
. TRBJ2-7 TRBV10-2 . CASSVQGYEQYF TGCGCCAGCAGTGTTCAGGGCTACGAGCAGTACTTC
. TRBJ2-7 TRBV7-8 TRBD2 CASSSLAGSYEQYF TGTGCCAGCAGCTCCTTAGCGGGTTCCTACGAGCAGTACTTC
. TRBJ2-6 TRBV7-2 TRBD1 CASSTNRGEGALGANVLTF TGTGCCAGCAGCACTAACAGGGGTGAGGGGGCTCTTGGGGCCAACGTCCTGACTTTC
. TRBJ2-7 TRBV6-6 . CASSYSKGGSSYEQYF TGTGCCAGCAGTTACTCGAAAGGGGGGTCCTCCTACGAGCAGTACTTC
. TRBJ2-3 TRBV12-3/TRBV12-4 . CASSLSSDTQYF TGTGCCAGCAGCTTGAGCTCTGATACGCAGTATTTT
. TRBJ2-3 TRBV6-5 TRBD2 CASKDLAGAGDTQYF TGTGCCAGCAAGGACCTAGCGGGAGCTGGCGATACGCAGTATTTT
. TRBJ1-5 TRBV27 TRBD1 CASRPWTGPSQPQHF TGTGCCAGCAGACCCTGGACAGGCCCAAGTCAGCCCCAGCATTTT
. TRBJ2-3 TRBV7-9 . CASTYPKEGGHTDTQYF TGTGCCAGCACCTACCCCAAGGAGGGGGGACACACAGATACGCAGTATTTT
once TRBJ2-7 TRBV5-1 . CASSLAAGAYEQYF TGCGCCAGCAGCTTGGCCGCAGGAGCCTACGAGCAGTACTTC
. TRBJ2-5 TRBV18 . CASSPSKLETQYF TGTGCCAGCTCACCCTCCAAACTAGAGACCCAGTACTTC
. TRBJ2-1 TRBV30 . CAWSQRDEQFF TGTGCCTGGAGCCAGAGGGATGAGCAGTTCTTC
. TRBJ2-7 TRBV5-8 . CASSSAYEQYF TGTGCCAGCAGCTCTGCCTACGAGCAGTACTTC
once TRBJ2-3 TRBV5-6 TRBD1 CASSFLGQGTDTQYF TGTGCCAGCAGCTTTCTGGGACAGGGGACAGATACGCAGTATTTT
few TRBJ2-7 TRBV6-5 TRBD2 CASSLTSGGAYEQYF TGTGCCAGCAGTTTGACTAGCGGGGGGGCCTACGAGCAGTACTTC
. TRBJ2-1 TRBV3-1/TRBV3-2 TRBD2 CASSQGLAGYNEQFF TGTGCCAGCAGCCAAGGGTTAGCGGGGTACAATGAGCAGTTCTTC
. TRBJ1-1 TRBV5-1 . CASSWGKDTEAFF TGCGCCAGCAGCTGGGGGAAGGACACTGAAGCTTTCTTT
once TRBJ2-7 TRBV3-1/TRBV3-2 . CASSQAGTTDYEQYF TGTGCCAGCAGCCAAGCCGGGACAACCGACTACGAGCAGTACTTC
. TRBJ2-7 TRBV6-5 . CASSPGSPYEQYF TGTGCCAGCAGTCCAGGGAGTCCCTACGAGCAGTACTTC
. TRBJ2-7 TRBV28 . CASRGAGAQYSYEQYF TGTGCCAGCAGGGGAGCCGGGGCCCAATACTCCTACGAGCAGTACTTC
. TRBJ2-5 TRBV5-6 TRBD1 CASSSNLRDSEETQYF TGTGCCAGCAGCTCGAACCTCCGGGACAGTGAAGAGACCCAGTACTTC
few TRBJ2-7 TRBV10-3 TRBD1 CAILDRFGEQYF TGTGCCATCTTGGACAGGTTTGGCGAGCAGTACTTC
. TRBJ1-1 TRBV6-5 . CASKTRGMNTEAFF TGTGCCAGCAAAACCCGGGGGATGAACACTGAAGCTTTCTTT
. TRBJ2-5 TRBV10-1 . CATSPGTLWETQYF TGCGCCACCAGCCCAGGGACCTTATGGGAGACCCAGTACTTC
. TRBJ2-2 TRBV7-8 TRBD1 CASSPRTGGTGELFF TGTGCCAGCAGCCCACGGACAGGGGGCACCGGGGAGCTGTTTTTT
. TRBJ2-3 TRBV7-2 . CASRLDRELTDTQYF TGTGCCAGCAGACTCGACCGGGAGCTCACAGATACGCAGTATTTT
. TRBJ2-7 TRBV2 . CASTDSPSYEQYF TGTGCCAGCACCGATAGCCCCTCCTACGAGCAGTACTTC
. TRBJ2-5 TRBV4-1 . CASSQVVSIGGGARETQYF TGCGCCAGCAGCCAAGTTGTCTCTATAGGCGGTGGGGCGCGCGAGACCCAGTACTTC
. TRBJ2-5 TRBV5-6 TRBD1 CASNFAGTGDETQYF TGTGCCAGCAACTTTGCCGGGACAGGGGACGAGACCCAGTACTTC
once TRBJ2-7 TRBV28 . CASSLEVGGSRGLISYEQYF TGTGCCAGCAGTCTTGAGGTTGGGGGCAGCAGGGGACTGATCTCCTACGAGCAGTACTTC
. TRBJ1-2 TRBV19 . CASTRTNYGYTF TGTGCCAGTACACGTACTAACTATGGCTACACCTTC
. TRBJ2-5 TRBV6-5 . CASSYIGSNQETQYF TGTGCCAGCAGTTACATCGGTAGTAATCAAGAGACCCAGTACTTC
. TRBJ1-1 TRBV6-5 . CASRPRVGNTEAFF TGTGCCAGCAGGCCGCGGGTTGGGAACACTGAAGCTTTCTTT
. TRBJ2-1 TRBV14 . CASSPNRASSYNEQFF TGTGCCAGCAGCCCGAACCGGGCAAGCTCCTACAATGAGCAGTTCTTC
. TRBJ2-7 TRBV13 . CASSTYYEQYF TGTGCCAGCAGCACGTACTACGAGCAGTACTTC
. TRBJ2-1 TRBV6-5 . CASSPGASGADEQFF TGTGCCAGCAGCCCCGGGGCCTCTGGAGCGGATGAGCAGTTCTTC
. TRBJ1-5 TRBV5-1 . CASRKGSEPNQPQHF TGCGCCAGCAGAAAAGGGTCCGAGCCCAATCAGCCCCAGCATTTT
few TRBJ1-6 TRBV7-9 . CAGRDNLSSLHF TGTGCCGGGAGGGACAACCTATCATCCCTCCACTTT
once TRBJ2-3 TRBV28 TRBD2 CASSRPGGSTDTQYF TGTGCCAGCAGCCGCCCGGGGGGAAGCACAGATACGCAGTATTTT
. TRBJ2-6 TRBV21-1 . CASKKGGARDEGRSGANVLTF TGTGCCAGCAAAAAAGGAGGGGCAAGGGATGAGGGAAGGTCTGGGGCCAACGTCCTGACTTTC